These 17 T cell receptor beta chains were sequenced from one sample in a study of shared T cell receptors in the human thymus (dated by TCRdb to the early 2020s). Receptor amplification or capture employed the immunoSEQ multiplex PCR assay. The table comes from immuneACCESS by way of TCRdb, which keeps in-frame sequences with V and J called. Part of the clones is missing from these tables; in studies checked, under half for an unresolved V gene and the rest for unknown reasons. The sample includes approximately 730,000 clones, with approximately 85% observed a single time. Around 0.01% of the sample belongs to the ten largest clones. The same sample was also studied in work on human thymus T cells.

Source material: thymocytes. These receptors were collected from a girl under three years old with a congenital heart defect. Donor details come from another sample of the same person, matched by shared clones.

V gene TRBV7-9 combines with J gene TRBJ1-2; D is ambiguous. Trimming left V 5 bases short and J 13 bases short, with 17 bases between. CDR1 and CDR2 (germline): SEHNR, FQNEAQ (reference sequence). This CDR3 spans 12 amino acids. The DNA for the CDR3 is TGTGCCAGCAGCGCTGCGATAGTTGGCGGCACCTTC. It encodes CASSAAIVGGTF.

V usage is TRBV5-6 and J usage is TRBJ1-3, with TRBD1 matching over 9 bases. J lost 2 bases, V lost 1 base, and 1 base had no gene match. In germline, CDR1 is SGHDT, CDR2 YYEEEE. CDR3 length: 15 residues. Here the CDR3 DNA reads TGTGCCAGCAGCTTGCGGGACAGGGCTGGAAACACCATATATTTT. This codes for CASSLRDRAGNTIYF.

V usage is TRBV12-5 and J usage is TRBJ1-1; possible D gene TRBD1, 5 bases. Germline V gene sequence: CDR1 LGHNT, CDR2 FRNRAP. Trimming shortened V by 7 bases and J by 1 base, and 10 bases separated the two germline ends. There are 13 residues in the CDR3. The CDR3 spells CASEGAWNTEAFF. CDR3 coding DNA: TGTGCTAGTGAAGGGGCGTGGAACACTGAAGCTTTCTTT.

This clone was seen a few times. The chain employs TRBV5-1 and TRBJ1-2; possible D gene TRBD1, 6 bases. Germline assignment: CDR1 SGHRS and CDR2 YFSETQ. This CDR3 spans 13 amino acids. V was trimmed by 4 bases and J by 3 bases, leaving 10 bases between them. CDR3 sequence (DNA): TGCGCCAGCAGCACAGGGAAATACTATGGCTACACCTTC. This gives the protein CASSTGKYYGYTF.

J is TRBJ1-1 and V is TRBV7-2; 7 bases map to TRBD1. The germline gives CDR1 SGHTA, CDR2 FQGNSA. The CDR3 loop spans 18 amino acids. V shed 5 bases and J 1 base; nucleotides not matched to a gene: 16. The CDR3 DNA follows: TGTGCCAGCAGCCCCCGACCATGGGGACAGCTTAAGAACACTGAAGCTTTCTTT. Translating gives CASSPRPWGQLKNTEAFF.

V is TRBV4-1 and J is TRBJ1-2; 7 positions match TRBD1. The CDR3 totals 15 residues. Germline CDR1 and CDR2: MGHRA and YSYEKL. The V and J ends lost 4 bases and 6 bases, in that order; junction bases with no gene match: 11. CDR3 coding DNA: TGCGCCAGCAGCCCGTCGACAGGGAATGGCGATGGCTACACCTTC. Amino acid sequence: CASSPSTGNGDGYTF.

This chain joins TRBV7-3 and TRBJ2-1; TRBD2 agrees at 8 bases. CDR3 length: 14 amino acids. The germline CDR1 and CDR2 sequences are SGHTA and FQGTGA. V lost 5 bases to trimming and J lost 5 bases; unmatched junction nucleotides: 5. Written as DNA, the CDR3 is TGTGCCAGCAGCCTCGGGGGGGTGGACAATGAGCAGTTCTTC. It yields the protein CASSLGGVDNEQFF.

The chain is built from TRBV5-1 and TRBJ1-2; D call uncertain. This CDR3 spans 14 amino acids. Germline assignment: CDR1 SGHRS and CDR2 YFSETQ. V gave up 1 base and J gave up 0 bases, with 7 bases separating them. CDR3 nucleotide sequence: TGCGCCAGCAGCTTGAAACAGCCTAACTATGGCTACACCTTC. It is translated as CASSLKQPNYGYTF.

This clone was detected once. The chain is built from TRBV4-1 and TRBJ2-1; 8 positions match TRBD1. The J segment lost 4 bases and the V segment lost 0 bases, leaving 8 bases of the junction unmatched. Germline lookup yields CDR1 MGHRA and CDR2 YSYEKL. The CDR3 runs to 17 residues. CDR3 coding DNA: TGCGCCAGCAGCCAAGAGGGGCCCCAGGGGGCGTACAATGAGCAGTTCTTC. This sequence encodes CASSQEGPQGAYNEQFF.

The chain joins TRBV5-4 to TRBJ2-7; maybe TRBD1 (5 bases). CDR3 length equals 19 residues. Per germline, CDR1 SGHNT and CDR2 YYREEE (reference sequence). The V and J ends lost 4 bases and 4 bases respectively, with 30 bases between them. This chain's CDR3 is CASSRTALTENYSTYEQYF. The CDR3 coding sequence is TGTGCCAGCAGCCGGACGGCCCTGACAGAGAATTACTCCACATACGAGCAGTACTTC. Full variable domain (remainder filled in from reference TRBV5-4 and TRBJ2-7): ETGVTQSPTHLIKTRGQQVTLRCSSQSGHNTVSWYQQALGQGPQFIFQYYREEENGRGNFPPRFSGLQFPNYSSELNVNALELDDSALYLCASSRTALTENYSTYEQYFGPGTRLTVT.

This chain connects TRBV27 to TRBJ1-2, with 9 positions matching TRBD1. The germline CDR1 and CDR2 sequences are MNHEY and SMNVEV (reference sequence). The CDR3 runs 16 residues. V was clipped by 3 bases and J by 4 bases; unmatched bases: 9. The CDR3 region has the DNA TGTGCCAGCAGTTTCGCCGGGACAGGGAGACTCTATGGCTACACCTTC. Translated, it gives CASSFAGTGRLYGYTF.

This chain uses TRBV14 with TRBJ2-1; a possible D gene is TRBD1 (6 bases). The CDR3 spans 14 residues. The germline gives CDR1 SGHDN, CDR2 FVKESK. Trimming pared 4 bases from V and 1 base from J, leaving 8 bases between. Written as DNA, the CDR3 is TGTGCCAGCAGCCGGGGGCCTTCCTACAATGAGCAGTTCTTC. The encoded protein is CASSRGPSYNEQFF.

V is TRBV9 and J is TRBJ2-1; D not certain. Germline values: CDR1 SGDLS, CDR2 YYNGEE. This CDR3 has 13 amino acids. Trimming left V 3 bases short and J 9 bases short, with 13 bases between. The CDR3 sequence: CASSAPLAREQFF. CDR3 nucleotide sequence: TGTGCCAGCAGCGCACCTCTGGCCCGTGAGCAGTTCTTC.

The V and J genes are TRBV19 and TRBJ1-5; the D is unclear. Trimming cost V 1 base and J 6 bases, with 13 bases left between them. The germline V gene encodes CDR1 LNHDA and CDR2 SQIVND (reference sequence). The CDR3 covers 15 residues. CDR3: CASSIGRKAGQPQHF. CDR3 nucleotides: TGTGCCAGTAGTATAGGACGGAAGGCGGGTCAGCCCCAGCATTTT.

CDR3 DNA sequence: TGTGCCGCCGCAAGGGCAGGGGACTATGGCTACACCTTC. Encoded protein: CAAARAGDYGYTF. The gene calls are TRBV6-1 and TRBJ1-2; a possible D gene is TRBD1 (6 bases). Germline CDR1 is MNHNS and CDR2 is SASEGT. The CDR3 runs to 13 residues. V was cut by 11 bases and J by 3 bases, with 16 bases left in between.

The chain is built from TRBV2 and TRBJ1-2, with a possible D match to TRBD1 (5 bases). CDR3 length: 16 amino acids. Germline assignment: CDR1 SNHLY and CDR2 FYNNEI. V was trimmed by 0 bases and J by 2 bases, leaving 13 bases between them. In nucleotides, the CDR3 is TGTGCCAGCAGTGAAGCGCATGGGGCCCCCAACTATGGCTACACCTTC. It encodes CASSEAHGAPNYGYTF.

This clone has just a few counts. This CDR3 is CASGTAVWSGNTIYF. The DNA for the CDR3 is TGTGCCAGCGGGACTGCCGTCTGGTCTGGAAACACCATATATTTT. This chain connects TRBV6-1 to TRBJ1-3; TRBD1 is a possible D gene (5 bases). V was shortened by 8 bases and J by 1 base, with 15 bases between the two germline ends. Germline V gene lookup returns CDR1 MNHNS and CDR2 SASEGT. The CDR3 extends over 15 amino acids.